This T cell receptor (beta chain) is drawn from a study of T cells in Graves' hyperthyroidism and ophthalmopathy. Template material for amplifying TCR beta CDR3 regions consisted of RNA transcripts. HTBI primers drove first-round RT-PCR of the TCR CDR3. TCRdb independently ran MiXCR on the multiplex PCR reads; one entry per CDR3 protein. Counted here are 410,000 or so distinct CDR3 sequences, roughly 14% occurring once; the ten biggest clones make up less than 15%. Germline CDR1 reads SEHNR; CDR2 reads FQNEAQ (reference sequence). The CDR3 spans 14 residues. Trimming took 7 bases from V and 2 from J, leaving 14 bases between them. This clonotype was found many times.

Material: blood. The chain has TRBV7-9 and TRBJ1-2, with a possible D match to TRBD1 (5 bases). The sequence was obtained from a young man with Graves' ophthalmopathy. CDR3 residues: CASTSGRVNYGYTF. CDR3 DNA: TGTGCCAGCACTTCTGGCAGGGTAAACTATGGCTACACCTTC.